These 8 T cell receptor beta chains share one sample of origin, sequenced in a study of blood T cell repertoires in COVID-19. Data came from immunoSEQ multiplex PCR; TCRdb stores just in-frame clones and leaves some out. The sample has about 64,000 clones, approximately 92% seen once. The specimen was peripheral blood. The receptors shown here come from a woman older than 75 with active COVID-19.

The chain recombines TRBV13 with TRBJ2-1; 8 bases are a match to TRBD1. There are 15 residues in the CDR3. Trimming at V came to 7 bases and at J to 3 bases, leaving 8 bases not matched to a gene. Germline V CDR1 and CDR2: PRHDT, FYEKMQ (reference sequence). CDR3 protein: CASKEDRANYNEQFF. DNA of the CDR3: TGTGCCAGCAAAGAGGACAGGGCTAACTACAATGAGCAGTTCTTC.

The chain recombines TRBV5-5 with TRBJ2-7; 7 positions agree with TRBD2. CDR1 is SGHKS and CDR2 is YYEKEE in the germline V gene (reference sequence). The CDR3 loop spans 15 amino acids. The trim removed 4 bases at V and 3 bases at J, leaving 10 bases unmatched. In DNA form, the CDR3 reads TGTGCCAGCAGCCCAACCGGGACTAACTTCTACGAGCAGTACTTC. This encodes CASSPTGTNFYEQYF.

This chain joins TRBV19 and TRBJ1-4; no definite D call. This CDR3 has 12 residues. The germline V and J ends were trimmed by 8 bases and 8 bases, with 12 bases remaining between them. CDR1 is LNHDA, CDR2 SQIVND, per germline (reference sequence). The CDR3 spells CASRWAEEKLFF. CDR3 nucleotides: TGTGCCAGTCGTTGGGCAGAGGAAAAACTGTTTTTT.

V usage is TRBV5-1 and J usage is TRBJ2-5, with a possible D match to TRBD2 (6 bases). Germline V gene sequence: CDR1 SGHRS, CDR2 YFSETQ. Trimming removed 0 bases at V and 5 bases at J, with 11 bases between. CDR3 size: 14 residues. The CDR3 bases are TGCGCCAGCAGCTTGGGCGGGGTTCAGGAGACCCAGTACTTC. Protein sequence: CASSLGGVQETQYF.

A few counts support this clone. This chain joins TRBV6-5 and TRBJ1-5, with a possible D match to TRBD1 (5 bases). Germline V lookup: CDR1 MNHEY, CDR2 SVGAGI. The CDR3 covers 12 residues. Trimming cost V 10 bases and J 8 bases, with 15 bases left between them. The CDR3 sequence is CATGLYQEPQHF. For the CDR3, the DNA is TGTGCCACGGGACTCTACCAGGAGCCCCAGCATTTT.

CDR3 in DNA: TGCGCCAGCAGCTTACACCCGAAGAACACCGGGGAGCTGTTTTTT. It specifies CASSLHPKNTGELFF. The chain is built from TRBV5-1 and TRBJ2-2; D is ambiguous. The length of the CDR3 is 15 residues. The germline V gene encodes CDR1 SGHRS and CDR2 YFSETQ. V shed 2 bases and J shed 1 base, with 9 bases lying between them. Using reference TRBV5-1 and TRBJ2-2 for the parts outside the CDR3, the full variable domain is KAGVTQTPRYLIKTRGQQVTLSCSPISGHRSVSWYQQTPGQGLQFLFEYFSETQRNKGNFPGRFSGRQFSNSRSEMNVSTLELGDSALYLCASSLHPKNTGELFFGEGSRLTVL.

The CDR3 DNA is TGTGCCAGCAGTCTAGACAGTTACAATGAGCAGTTCTTC. Translating gives CASSLDSYNEQFF. The chain recombines TRBV12-3 or TRBV12-4 with TRBJ2-1, with a tentative D call TRBD1 (5 bases). CDR3 length: 13 amino acids. V dropped 5 bases and J dropped 4 bases, with 9 bases sitting between them.

The chain combines TRBV4-1 with TRBJ2-3; 10 nucleotides line up with TRBD2. CDR1 MGHRA and CDR2 YSYEKL come from the germline V gene. The CDR3 loop spans 19 amino acids. The V segment lost 0 bases and the J segment 4 bases; nucleotides outside the gene matches: 13. The CDR3 is CASSQDRLAGERGADTQYF. As DNA, the CDR3 is TGCGCCAGCAGCCAAGATAGGCTAGCGGGAGAGAGGGGGGCAGATACGCAGTATTTT.